These 24 T cell receptor beta chains were all obtained from the same sample, sequenced in a study of T cells in Graves' hyperthyroidism and ophthalmopathy (dated by TCRdb to between 2018 and 2020). The library relied on multiplex PCR. These reads were obtained on an Illumina HiSeq 2000. TCR beta CDR3 regions were amplified from RNA transcripts. A first-round RT-PCR of the TCR CDR3 used the HTBI primer set with the Qiagen OneStep RT-PCR kit. TCRdb trimmed public reads at Q25 via fastp, called clones via MiXCR and kept in-frame beta chains. Rows with a matching CDR3 protein are joined into one entry that keeps the most common DNA and genes. The sample profile shows about 420,000 distinct CDR3 sequences; around 15% of them were found once. The ten biggest clones cover 5% to 6.5% of the sample. The specimen sequenced was blood. The receptors originated from a woman between 18 and 29 years old with Graves' hyperthyroidism.

In this sample, this clonotype turned up many times. J is TRBJ1-2 and V is TRBV28; D perhaps matches TRBD1 (5 bases). In germline, CDR1 is MDHEN, CDR2 SYDVKM. The CDR3 is 13 amino acids. Trimming took 5 bases from V and 4 from J, leaving 11 bases between them. The DNA for the CDR3 is TGTGCCAGCAGTCTCGCAGGGAGCTATGGCTACACCTTC. Its protein product is CASSLAGSYGYTF.

Comment on this clonotype: The junction shows a germline mismatch at one end, possibly a read error. The chain employs TRBV3-1 and TRBJ2-7; D is unclear. Germline V gives CDR1 LGHDT, CDR2 YNNKEL (reference sequence). The CDR3 is 14 residues long. CDR3 in DNA: TGTGCCAGCAGTCAAGAGCCGCATCCCTACGAGCAGTACTTC. Protein: CASSQEPHPYEQYF.

This chain connects TRBV10-2 to TRBJ2-2, with D perhaps assigned TRBD1 or TRBD2 (7 bases each). Deletions cut 6 bases from V and 3 bases from J, with 23 bases between. CDR1 is WSHSY and CDR2 is SAAADI in the germline V gene. The CDR3 is made up of 18 amino acids. The CDR3 protein is CASRDRIAGESHTGELFF. Written as DNA, the CDR3 is TGCGCCAGCAGGGACAGGATCGCGGGAGAGAGTCACACCGGGGAGCTGTTTTTT.

This clonotype was seen a handful of times. The chain uses TRBV7-2 and TRBJ2-2; D call uncertain. The CDR3 length is 15 residues. Between the trimmed V and J ends, which lost 3 bases and 8 bases, there was a span of 16 bases. Germline V gene data show CDR1 as SGHTA and CDR2 as FQGNSA. CDR3 sequence: CASSFGSHRVGELFF. The CDR3 DNA sequence: TGTGCCAGCAGCTTCGGGTCCCACCGAGTTGGGGAGCTGTTTTTT.

This clonotype was seen more than once but under ten times. The V gene is TRBV6-1, the J gene TRBJ1-1; the match to TRBD1 covers 7 bases. This CDR3 region has 14 residues. V lost 5 bases to trimming and J lost 4 bases; unmatched junction nucleotides: 7. Germline assignment: CDR1 MNHNS and CDR2 SASEGT. CDR3: CASSIEQGSTEAFF. The DNA of the CDR3 is TGTGCCAGCAGTATCGAACAGGGGAGCACTGAAGCTTTCTTT.

Worth noting for this clonotype: The junction and the germline gene differ at one end; a read error may be behind it. The rearrangement uses TRBV18 and TRBJ1-2; maybe TRBD1 (5 bases). Looked up from germline, CDR1 is KGHSH and CDR2 is LQKENI. The CDR3 length is 16 residues. The CDR3 coding sequence is TGTGCCAGCTCACCCGGATGGACTGGGGGTAGCTATGGCCACACCTTC. Translating it yields CASSPGWTGGSYGHTF.

This clonotype was found many times. The chain carries TRBV19 and TRBJ1-1; D uncertain. Germline CDR1 and CDR2: LNHDA and SQIVND (reference sequence). Trimming stripped 3 bases from V and 5 bases from J, with 16 bases between. CDR3 size: 15 residues. DNA for the CDR3: TGTGCCAGTAGTATTCTACCCGGATCGGGGACTGAAGCTTTCTTT. This translates into CASSILPGSGTEAFF.

This clonotype has a count of ten or more. V gene TRBV5-5 combines with J gene TRBJ2-5; 9 nucleotides line up with TRBD2. Trimming at V came to 0 bases and at J to 12 bases, leaving 12 bases not matched to a gene. The CDR3 is 15 amino acids. Germline values: CDR1 SGHKS, CDR2 YYEKEE (reference sequence). The CDR3 region is CASSLEVTSGSNKYF. Written as DNA, the CDR3 is TGTGCCAGCAGCTTGGAAGTGACTAGCGGCTCCAACAAGTACTTC. Full variable domain (remainder filled in from reference TRBV5-5 and TRBJ2-5): DAGVTQSPTHLIKTRGQQVTLRCSPISGHKSVSWYQQVLGQGPQFIFQYYEKEERGRGNFPDRFSARQFPNYSSELNVNALLLGDSALYLCASSLEVTSGSNKYFGPGTRLLVL.

This clonotype showed up many times. The chain carries TRBV20-1 and TRBJ2-5; D tentatively reads TRBD1 or TRBD2 (7 bases each). Germline CDR1 and CDR2: DFQATT and SNEGSKA (reference sequence). V gave up 0 bases and J gave up 1 base, with 15 bases separating them. The CDR3 runs 16 residues. The CDR3 here is CSARDFQGGGQETQYF. Written as DNA, the CDR3 is TGCAGTGCTAGAGATTTCCAGGGGGGGGGCCAAGAGACCCAGTACTTC.

The chain uses TRBV20-1 and TRBJ1-1; D call uncertain. The CDR3 is 13 amino acids. The V end lost 1 base, the J end lost 3 bases, and 9 bases lay between the germline ends. Germline V lookup: CDR1 DFQATT, CDR2 SNEGSKA (reference sequence). The CDR3, as DNA: TGCAGTGCTAGAGGAGATGTGGACACTGAAGCTTTCTTT. Protein sequence: CSARGDVDTEAFF.

The rearrangement links TRBV4-1 to TRBJ2-2; TRBD1 aligns across 7 bases. This CDR3 comprises 15 residues. V shed 5 bases and J 4 bases; nucleotides not matched to a gene: 7. Per germline, CDR1 MGHRA and CDR2 YSYEKL. This CDR3 reads CASSTRQGSTGELFF. The CDR3 region has the DNA TGCGCCAGCAGCACCCGACAGGGCAGCACCGGGGAGCTGTTTTTT.

The chain carries TRBV9 and TRBJ1-6; no clear D gene. Germline loops: CDR1 SGDLS, CDR2 YYNGEE. V was pared by 0 bases and J by 7 bases, with 17 bases between. The CDR3 loop spans 17 amino acids. CDR3 sequence reads: CASSVDSAKAGNSPLHF. The DNA for the CDR3 is TGTGCCAGCAGCGTAGATTCGGCCAAAGCGGGGAATTCACCCCTCCACTTT.

The DNA of the CDR3 is TGTGCCAGCAGGACGGACGGAAACTCTAACTATGGCTACACCTTC. Translation gives CASRTDGNSNYGYTF. V usage is TRBV6-2 or TRBV6-3 and J usage is TRBJ1-2; D is ambiguous. The V and J ends lost 6 bases and 0 bases respectively, with 14 bases between them. CDR1 and CDR2 (germline): MNHEY, SVGEGT. The CDR3 is made up of 15 amino acids.

This clonotype appeared many times. The gene calls are TRBV7-9 and TRBJ2-1; 7 positions match TRBD2. The V gene end was trimmed by 2 bases and the J gene end by 11 bases; junction bases not matched to a gene: 12. The CDR3 has 15 amino acids. CDR1 and CDR2 (germline): SEHNR, FQNEAQ (reference sequence). The CDR3 here is CASSLISVAGRKQFF. The CDR3 nucleotides are TGTGCCAGCAGCTTAATATCAGTAGCGGGCCGAAAGCAGTTCTTC. Variable domain in full (rest from reference TRBV7-9 and TRBJ2-1): DTGVSQNPRHKITKRGQNVTFRCDPISEHNRLYWYRQTLGQGPEFLTYFQNEAQLEKSRLLSDRFSAERPKGSFSTLEIQRTEQGDSAMYLCASSLISVAGRKQFFGPGTRLTVL.

Many counts were recorded for this clonotype. J is TRBJ1-2 and V is TRBV30; D perhaps matches TRBD1 (6 bases). The CDR3 is made up of 15 amino acids. V lost 0 bases and J 4 bases, leaving 15 bases between the germline ends. Germline V gives CDR1 GTSNPN, CDR2 SVGIG (reference sequence). CDR3 DNA sequence: TGTGCCTGGAGTGTAGGGGGACCTGGTTTCTATGGCTACACCTTC. As protein: CAWSVGGPGFYGYTF.

This clonotype occurred a few times. This rearrangement joins TRBV7-9 to TRBJ1-2; possible D gene TRBD1, 6 bases. This CDR3 is built from 15 residues. Trimming left V 1 base short and J 7 bases short, with 16 bases between. Looked up from germline, CDR1 is SEHNR and CDR2 is FQNEAQ (reference sequence). Here the CDR3 reads CASSLGTAAGSGYTF. The CDR3 bases are TGTGCCAGCAGCTTAGGGACAGCCGCCGGGAGTGGCTACACCTTC.

The rearrangement links TRBV29-1 to TRBJ2-7; the D gene is possibly TRBD1 (7 bases). The J call may be mistaken, given a closer DNA end match to TRBJ2-1. The CDR3 spans 12 residues. Germline V gives CDR1 SQVTM, CDR2 ANQGSEA. The CDR3 DNA reads as TGCAGCGTAATACCAGGGGGGTACGAGCAGTTCTTC. Protein product: CSVIPGGYEQFF.

This clonotype has more than one count but fewer than ten. V gene TRBV19 combines with J gene TRBJ2-3; maybe TRBD2 (5 bases). Trimming cost V 3 bases and J 1 base, with 14 bases left between them. The CDR3 extends over 16 amino acids. The germline gives CDR1 LNHDA, CDR2 SQIVND (reference sequence). The CDR3 is CASSIRKTRRTDTQYF. As DNA, the CDR3 is TGTGCCAGTAGTATTCGCAAAACTAGGCGCACAGATACGCAGTATTTT.

This clonotype was seen ten or more times. The CDR3 DNA follows: TGTGCCAGCAGTTGGGGACAGGGGTTCGGGCCCCTCCACTTT. This sequence encodes CASSWGQGFGPLHF. The chain carries TRBV27 and TRBJ1-6; 10 bases are a match to TRBD1. V was clipped by 4 bases and J by 13 bases; unmatched bases: 7. This CDR3 contains 14 residues. The germline V gene has CDR1 MNHEY and CDR2 SMNVEV (reference sequence).

The sample holds many counts of this clonotype. The V gene is TRBV27, the J gene TRBJ2-3; the D is unclear. V lost 3 bases to trimming and J lost 3 bases, with 7 bases between them. Germline V gene sequence: CDR1 MNHEY, CDR2 SMNVEV (reference sequence). The CDR3 is 13 residues long. CDR3 DNA: TGTGCCAGCAGTTTCCTCCCAACAGATACGCAGTATTTT. It encodes CASSFLPTDTQYF.

This clonotype was counted ten times or more. V gene TRBV24-1 combines with J gene TRBJ1-1, with a possible D match to TRBD1 (5 bases). Per germline, CDR1 KGHDR and CDR2 SFDVKD. Trimming stripped 3 bases from V and 1 base from J, with 11 bases between. The CDR3 contains 15 residues. CDR3 protein: CATSDPGSGNTEAFF. The CDR3 DNA sequence: TGTGCCACCAGTGATCCAGGGTCGGGGAACACTGAAGCTTTCTTT.

As regards this clonotype: A read error may explain this, as a much larger clone is one base away. The chain has TRBV7-6 and TRBJ2-6, with D perhaps assigned TRBD1 or TRBD2 (5 bases each). The CDR3 sequence is 17 residues long. Deletions cut 7 bases from V and 0 bases from J, with 16 bases between. Germline-derived CDR1 and CDR2 are SGHVS and FNYEAQ. The CDR3 region is CASNQRGPSSGANVLTF. The CDR3 region has the DNA TGTGCCAGCAACCAGAGGGGCCCAAGCTCTGGGGCCAACGTCCTGACTTTC.

CDR3 nucleotides: TGCGCCAGCAGCCAAGATCCGCGCTCCGGGGAGCTGTTTTTT. It encodes CASSQDPRSGELFF. The chain couples TRBV4-1 to TRBJ2-2, with D unresolved. CDR3 length: 14 amino acids. CDR1 MGHRA and CDR2 YSYEKL come from the germline V gene. Trimming removed 0 bases at V and 6 bases at J, with 8 bases between.

The chain recombines TRBV28 with TRBJ1-1; D unclear. The CDR3 contains 11 residues. Trimming took 5 bases from V and 5 from J, leaving 6 bases between them. Looked up from germline, CDR1 is MDHEN and CDR2 is SYDVKM. CDR3 sequence: CASSIMTEAFF. CDR3 DNA sequence: TGTGCCAGCAGTATAATGACTGAAGCTTTCTTT.